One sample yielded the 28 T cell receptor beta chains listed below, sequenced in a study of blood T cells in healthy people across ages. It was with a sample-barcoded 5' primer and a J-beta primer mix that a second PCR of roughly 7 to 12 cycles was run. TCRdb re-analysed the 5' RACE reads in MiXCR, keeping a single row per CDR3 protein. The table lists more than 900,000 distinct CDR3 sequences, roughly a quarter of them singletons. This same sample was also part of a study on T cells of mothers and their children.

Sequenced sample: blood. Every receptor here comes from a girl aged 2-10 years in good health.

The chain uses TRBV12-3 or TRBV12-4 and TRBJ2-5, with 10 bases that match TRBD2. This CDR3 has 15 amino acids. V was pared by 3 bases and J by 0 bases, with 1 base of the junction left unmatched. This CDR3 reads CASSFSGGNQETQYF. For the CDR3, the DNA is TGTGCCAGCAGTTTTAGCGGGGGGAACCAAGAGACCCAGTACTTC.

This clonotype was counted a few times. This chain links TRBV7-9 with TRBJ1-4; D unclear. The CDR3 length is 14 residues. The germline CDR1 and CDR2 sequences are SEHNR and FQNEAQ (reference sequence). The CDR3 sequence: CAARSQTLGEKLFF. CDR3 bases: TGTGCGGCTCGATCACAGACTCTCGGTGAAAAACTGTTTTTT.

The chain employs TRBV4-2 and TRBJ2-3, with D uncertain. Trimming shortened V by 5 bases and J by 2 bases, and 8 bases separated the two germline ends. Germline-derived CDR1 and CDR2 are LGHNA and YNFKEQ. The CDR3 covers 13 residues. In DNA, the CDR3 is TGTGCCAGCAGCTACAAAGCCACAGATACGCAGTATTTT. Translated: CASSYKATDTQYF.

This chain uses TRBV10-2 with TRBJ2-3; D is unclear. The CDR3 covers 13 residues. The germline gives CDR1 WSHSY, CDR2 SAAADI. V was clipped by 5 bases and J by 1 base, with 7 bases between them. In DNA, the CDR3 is TGCGCCAGCAGTTCCTGGGGCACAGATACGCAGTATTTT. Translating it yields CASSSWGTDTQYF.

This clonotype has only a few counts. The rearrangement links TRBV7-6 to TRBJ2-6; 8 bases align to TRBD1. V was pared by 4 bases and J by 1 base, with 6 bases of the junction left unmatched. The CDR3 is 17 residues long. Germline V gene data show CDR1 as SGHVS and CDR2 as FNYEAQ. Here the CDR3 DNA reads TGTGCCAGCAGCTGGGGACAGGACAATTCTGGGGCCAACGTCCTGACTTTC. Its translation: CASSWGQDNSGANVLTF. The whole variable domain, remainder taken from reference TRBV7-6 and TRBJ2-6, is GAGVSQSPRYKVTKRGQDVALRCDPISGHVSLYWYRQALGQGPEFLTYFNYEAQQDKSGLPNDRFSAERPEGSISTLTIQRTEQRDSAMYRCASSWGQDNSGANVLTFGAGSRLTVL.

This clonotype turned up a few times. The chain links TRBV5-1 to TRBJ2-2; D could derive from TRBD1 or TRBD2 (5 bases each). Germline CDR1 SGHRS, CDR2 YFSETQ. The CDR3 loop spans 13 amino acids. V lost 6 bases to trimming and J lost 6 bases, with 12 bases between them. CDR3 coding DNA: TGCGCCAGCACCTCCCGAGGGGCCGGGGAGCTGTTTTTT. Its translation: CASTSRGAGELFF.

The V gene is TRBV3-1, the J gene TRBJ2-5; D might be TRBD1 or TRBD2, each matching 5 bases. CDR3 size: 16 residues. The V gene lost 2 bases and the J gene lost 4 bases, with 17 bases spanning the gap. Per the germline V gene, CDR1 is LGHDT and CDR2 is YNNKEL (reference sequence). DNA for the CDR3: TGTGCCAGCAGCCAAACAGGCGCAAGCGGAGGAGAGACCCAGTACTTC. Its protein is CASSQTGASGGETQYF.

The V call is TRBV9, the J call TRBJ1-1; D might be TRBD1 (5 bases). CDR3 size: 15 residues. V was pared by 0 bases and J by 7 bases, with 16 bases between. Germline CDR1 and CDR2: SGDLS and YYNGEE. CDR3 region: CASSVGVVGQGEAFF. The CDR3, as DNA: TGTGCCAGCAGCGTAGGTGTGGTCGGGCAGGGTGAAGCTTTCTTT.

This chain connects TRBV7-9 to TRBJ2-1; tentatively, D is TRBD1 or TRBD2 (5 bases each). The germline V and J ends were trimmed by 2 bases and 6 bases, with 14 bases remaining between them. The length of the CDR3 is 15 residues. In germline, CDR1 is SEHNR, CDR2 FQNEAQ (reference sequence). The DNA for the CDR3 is TGTGCCAGCAGCTTACCTTCGGGACCCTTCAATGAGCAGTTCTTC. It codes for CASSLPSGPFNEQFF.

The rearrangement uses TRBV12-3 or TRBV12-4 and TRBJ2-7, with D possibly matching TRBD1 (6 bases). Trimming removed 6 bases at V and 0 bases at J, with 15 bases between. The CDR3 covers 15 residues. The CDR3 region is CASSGPRDISYEQYF. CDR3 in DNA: TGTGCCAGCAGCGGCCCCCGGGACATCTCCTACGAGCAGTACTTC.

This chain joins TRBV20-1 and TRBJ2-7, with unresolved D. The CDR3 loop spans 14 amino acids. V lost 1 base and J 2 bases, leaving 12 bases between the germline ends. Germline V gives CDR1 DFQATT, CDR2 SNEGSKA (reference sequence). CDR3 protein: CSARVGGRTYEQYF. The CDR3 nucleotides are TGCAGTGCTAGAGTTGGCGGCAGAACCTACGAGCAGTACTTC.

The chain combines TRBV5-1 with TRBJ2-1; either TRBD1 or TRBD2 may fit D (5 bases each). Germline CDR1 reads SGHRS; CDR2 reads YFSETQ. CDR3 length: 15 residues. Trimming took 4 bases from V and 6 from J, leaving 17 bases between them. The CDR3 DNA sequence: TGCGCCAGCAGCCTGGCCGGGGCCCCATTCAATGAGCAGTTCTTC. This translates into CASSLAGAPFNEQFF.

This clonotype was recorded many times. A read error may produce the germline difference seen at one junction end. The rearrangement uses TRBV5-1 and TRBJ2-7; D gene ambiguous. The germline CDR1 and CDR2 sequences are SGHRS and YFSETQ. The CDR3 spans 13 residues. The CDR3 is CASSFRISYEQYF. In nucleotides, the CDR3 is TGCGCCAGCAGCTTTCGCATCTCCTACGAGCAGTATTTC.

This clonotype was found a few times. CDR3 loop: CASSQDAGGTGELFF. CDR3 bases: TGCGCCAGCAGCCAAGACGCAGGGGGCACCGGGGAGCTGTTTTTT. The V and J genes are TRBV4-1 and TRBJ2-2; 7 bases match TRBD1. The CDR3 consists of 15 residues. Germline CDR1 MGHRA, CDR2 YSYEKL. V lost 0 bases to trimming and J lost 4 bases; unmatched junction nucleotides: 2.

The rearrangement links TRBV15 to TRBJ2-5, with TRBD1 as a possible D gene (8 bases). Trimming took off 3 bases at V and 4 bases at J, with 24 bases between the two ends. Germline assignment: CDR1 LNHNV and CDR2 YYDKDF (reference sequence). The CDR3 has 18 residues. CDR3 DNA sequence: TGTGCCACCAGCAGCAGAGATGGGCCGTACAGGGGGGGAGAGACCCAGTACTTC. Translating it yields CATSSRDGPYRGGETQYF.

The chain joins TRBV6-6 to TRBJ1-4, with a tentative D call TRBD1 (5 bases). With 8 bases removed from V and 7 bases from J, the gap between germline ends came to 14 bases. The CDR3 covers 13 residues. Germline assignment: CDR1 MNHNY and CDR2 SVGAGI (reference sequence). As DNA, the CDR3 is TGTGCCAGCGAAGGGCAGGGTTTTGAAAAACTGTTTTTT. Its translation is CASEGQGFEKLFF.

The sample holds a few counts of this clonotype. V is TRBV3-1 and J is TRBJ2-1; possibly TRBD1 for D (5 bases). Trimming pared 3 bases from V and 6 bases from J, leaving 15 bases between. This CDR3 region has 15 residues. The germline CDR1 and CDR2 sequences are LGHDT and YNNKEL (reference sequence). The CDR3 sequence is CASSHQGYNANEQFF. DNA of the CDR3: TGTGCCAGCAGCCACCAGGGCTATAACGCCAATGAGCAGTTCTTC.

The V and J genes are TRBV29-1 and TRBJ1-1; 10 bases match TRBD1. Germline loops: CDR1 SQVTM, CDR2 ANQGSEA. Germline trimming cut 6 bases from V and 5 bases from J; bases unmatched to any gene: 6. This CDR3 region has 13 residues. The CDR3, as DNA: TGCAGCGTATGGGACAGGGGTTCGACTGAAGCTTTCTTT. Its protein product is CSVWDRGSTEAFF.

The CDR3 region is CATSETPGDEQFF. CDR3 sequence (DNA): TGTGCCACCAGTGAAACTCCAGGGGATGAGCAGTTCTTC. The rearrangement joins TRBV24-1 to TRBJ2-5, with D maybe TRBD1 (6 bases). The J call is in doubt because the DNA end fits TRBJ2-1 better. CDR1 is KGHDR, CDR2 SFDVKD, per germline. The CDR3 is 13 amino acids.

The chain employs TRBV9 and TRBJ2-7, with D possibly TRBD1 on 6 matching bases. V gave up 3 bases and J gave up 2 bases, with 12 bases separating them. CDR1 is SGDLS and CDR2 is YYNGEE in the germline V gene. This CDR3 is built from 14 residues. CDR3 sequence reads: CASSGGLETYEQYF. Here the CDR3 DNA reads TGTGCCAGCAGCGGGGGGCTCGAGACCTACGAGCAGTACTTC.

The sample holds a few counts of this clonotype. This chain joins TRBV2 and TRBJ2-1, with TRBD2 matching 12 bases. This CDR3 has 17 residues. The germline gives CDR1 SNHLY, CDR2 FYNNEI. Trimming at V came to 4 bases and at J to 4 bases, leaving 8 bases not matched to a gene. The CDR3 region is CASSARTGTSGYNEQFF. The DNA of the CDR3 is TGTGCCAGCAGTGCTCGTACCGGGACTAGCGGGTACAATGAGCAGTTCTTC.

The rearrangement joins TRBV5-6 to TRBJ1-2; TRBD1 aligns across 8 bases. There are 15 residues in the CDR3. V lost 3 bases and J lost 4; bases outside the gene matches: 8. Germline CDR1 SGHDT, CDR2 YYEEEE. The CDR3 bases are TGTGCCAGCAGCTCTGGGACAGGAAACTTCTATGGCTACACCTTC. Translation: CASSSGTGNFYGYTF.

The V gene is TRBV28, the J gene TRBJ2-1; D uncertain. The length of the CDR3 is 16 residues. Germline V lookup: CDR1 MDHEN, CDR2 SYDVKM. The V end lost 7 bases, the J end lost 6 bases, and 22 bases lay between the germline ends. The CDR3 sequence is CASNSRIHPPPNEQFF. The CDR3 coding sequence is TGTGCCAGCAATTCCCGAATCCACCCTCCCCCCAATGAGCAGTTCTTC.

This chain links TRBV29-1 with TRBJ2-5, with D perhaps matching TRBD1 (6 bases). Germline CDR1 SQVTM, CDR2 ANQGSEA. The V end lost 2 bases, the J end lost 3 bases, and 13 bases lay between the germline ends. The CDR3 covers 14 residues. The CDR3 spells CSVEQGSGKETQYF. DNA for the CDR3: TGCAGCGTTGAACAGGGGTCCGGGAAAGAGACCCAGTACTTC.

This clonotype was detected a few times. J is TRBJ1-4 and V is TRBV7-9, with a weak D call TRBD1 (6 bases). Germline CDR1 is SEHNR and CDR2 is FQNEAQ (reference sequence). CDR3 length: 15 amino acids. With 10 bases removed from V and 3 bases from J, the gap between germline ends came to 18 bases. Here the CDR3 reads CATRPYREANEKLFF. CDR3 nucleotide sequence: TGTGCCACTCGACCATACAGGGAGGCTAATGAAAAACTGTTTTTT.

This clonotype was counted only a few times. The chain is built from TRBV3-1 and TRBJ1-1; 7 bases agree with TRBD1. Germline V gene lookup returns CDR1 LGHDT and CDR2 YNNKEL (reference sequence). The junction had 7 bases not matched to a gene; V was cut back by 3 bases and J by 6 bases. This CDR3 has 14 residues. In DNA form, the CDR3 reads TGTGCCAGCAGCCACAGACAGGGAAACTCTGAAGCTTTCTTT. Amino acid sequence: CASSHRQGNSEAFF.

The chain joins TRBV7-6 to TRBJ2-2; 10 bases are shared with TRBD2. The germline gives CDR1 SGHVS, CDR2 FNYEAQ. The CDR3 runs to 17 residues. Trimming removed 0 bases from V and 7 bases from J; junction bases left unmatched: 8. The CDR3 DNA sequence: TGTGCCAGCAGCTTAGCGGCTAGCGGGAGTTATAGCGGGGAGCTGTTTTTT. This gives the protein CASSLAASGSYSGELFF.

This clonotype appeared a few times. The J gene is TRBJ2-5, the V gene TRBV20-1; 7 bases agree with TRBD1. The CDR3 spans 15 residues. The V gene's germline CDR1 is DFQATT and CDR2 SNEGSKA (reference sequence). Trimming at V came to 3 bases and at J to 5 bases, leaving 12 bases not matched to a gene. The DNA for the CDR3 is TGCAGTGCTAGGAATTCTAGACAGGGCTTGGAGACCCAGTACTTC. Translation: CSARNSRQGLETQYF.